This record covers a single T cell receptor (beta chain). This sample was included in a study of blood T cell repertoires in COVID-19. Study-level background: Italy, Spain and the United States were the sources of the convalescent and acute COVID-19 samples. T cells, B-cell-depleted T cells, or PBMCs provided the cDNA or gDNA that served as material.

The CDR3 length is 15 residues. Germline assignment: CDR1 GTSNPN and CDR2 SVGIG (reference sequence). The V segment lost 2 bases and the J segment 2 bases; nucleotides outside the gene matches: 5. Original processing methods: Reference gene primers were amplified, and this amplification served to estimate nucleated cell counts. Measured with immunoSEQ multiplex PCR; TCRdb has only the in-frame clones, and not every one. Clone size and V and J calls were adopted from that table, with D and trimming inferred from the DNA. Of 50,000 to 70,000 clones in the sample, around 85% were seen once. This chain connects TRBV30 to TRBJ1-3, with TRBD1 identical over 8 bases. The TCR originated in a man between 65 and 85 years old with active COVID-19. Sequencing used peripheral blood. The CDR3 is CAWSRDRMAGNTIYF. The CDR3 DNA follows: TGTGCCTGGAGTCGGGACAGGATGGCTGGAAACACCATATATTTT.